This TCR beta chain was sequenced during a study of T cell repertoires in ileal Crohn's disease (dated by TCRdb to about 2019). Looking at the study overall: The median duration of disease was around 8 years, and at the time of surgery 35% of patients were active smokers. About half of the patients received postoperative therapy: about a dozen received thiopurines and about 19 received anti-TNF agents. M0 samples were biopsies from the inflamed portion of the ileum in the surgical resection specimen. The TCR repertoire was analysed in over 50 patients with Crohn's disease drawn from a prospective multicentre cohort. Endoscopic postoperative recurrence was defined as a Rutgeerts score above i0. All patients had surgery for a complication: stricturing disease in approximately 60% and penetrating disease in approximately 39%. A total of around 170 mucosal samples from 57 patients were sequenced, collected from several sites on the surgical specimen as well as at postoperative endoscopy. The study was conducted in parallel with a multicentre cohort built to find predictors of early endoscopic recurrence after ileocolonic resection. Five hundred nanograms of biopsy DNA per sample were submitted for commercial TCRB immunosequencing.

Taken with the paper, the label for time point translates to: inflamed ileum from the surgical specimen. Adults with ileal or ileocolonic Crohn's disease and an indication for ileocolonic resection were eligible for inclusion. Whole ileal mucosal biopsies were kept frozen at -80 degrees C prior to DNA extraction. Genomic DNA was extracted from frozen whole biopsies with a TRizol-based method and quantified on a NanoDrop 2000 spectrophotometer. With regard to this clone: Its specific antigen is unknown. No much larger clone is present one base from it, and per-base qualities are unavailable.

The CDR3, from cysteine to phenylalanine, totals 14 residues. The DNA shown is the 42-base CDR3, in frame from base 1. From the germline V gene, CDR1 is MGHRA and CDR2 is YSYEKL. V drops 1 base and J drops 6 bases, leaving 13 bases in between. Library preparation employed the immunoSEQ multiplex PCR assay. Adaptive Biotechnology amplified CDR3 regions from genomic DNA with a two-step multiplex PCR that controlled for amplification bias. Primers for every V and J gene segment were used in the first PCR, and barcodes and Illumina adapters were added in the second PCR. An Illumina instrument was used to sequence the CDR3 libraries. Under the source paper's analysis protocol: The analysis used both the pipelines supplied by the vendor and custom analysis of the raw data in R/Bioconductor with R version 3.3.0. Clonality, which ranges from 0 to 1, was calculated as the inverse of the normalised Shannon entropy across all productive clones. High-frequency clones were defined as the repertoire share of the top 100 clones, retaining only clones passing a 95% confidence test. The Simpson index measured repertoire diversity, and the Morisita-Horn index measured overlap between samples. Entries here come from immuneACCESS through TCRdb and include only in-frame sequences with V and J called. Some clones fail to appear in such tables; in the studies checked, an unresolved V gene covers under half of the shortfall, and the cause of the remainder is unknown. V and J calls and clone size are given by that table; D and trimming were obtained from the DNA. In all, the sample holds 5,500 to 8,000 clones, and about 85% of those were seen once. 10% of the sample goes to the ten largest clones.

Study-wide conclusions, independent of this receptor: Compared with CD4 T cells, sorted CD8 T cells held more high-frequency clones, which suggests that the mucosal expansions were mostly CD8. Only a subgroup of patients, of unstated size, had mucosal CD4 and CD8 T cells sorted and sequenced. Endoscopic recurrence was found to be associated with higher high-frequency clone percentages at surgery, and recurrence was observed in all patients with clonality above 26.8% (18/57). Compared with non-smokers, patients who were active smokers at surgery showed a significantly higher proportion of clonal expansions (25.9% vs 17.9%, p=0.02).

The sequence is built from TRBV4-1 and TRBJ2-7; TRBD2 is a possible D gene, resting on 6 matching bases. The sample consisted of ileal tissue. This clonotype was sampled from an adult with Crohn's disease. CDR3 region: CASSQGDSRREQYF. The base sequence is TGCGCCAGCAGCCAAGGGGACTCCCGGCGCGAGCAGTACTTC.